This is a list of T cell receptor beta chains from one sample in a study of blood T cells in healthy people across ages. TCRdb redid the calling of the 5' RACE reads with MiXCR, one entry per CDR3 protein. The sample has 550,000 to 750,000 distinct CDR3 sequences, roughly 21% seen once; the top ten hold about 3.6%. Sequenced sample: blood. These receptors were taken from a man in his sixties or seventies in good health. CDR3s include the opening cysteine and the closing phenylalanine or tryptophan. Each record gives: J gene, clone size, D gene, CDR3 length, V gene, CDR3 protein, CDR3 DNA. D genes are given only for firm matches. Clone size, where shown, is once, few, many, or a class for clones that have expanded.

>TRBJ2-1|NA|TRBD2|17|TRBV5-1
CASSPQREGNYYNEQFF
TGCGCCAGCAGTCCTCAGCGGGAGGGGAACTACTACAATGAGCAGTTCTTC
>TRBJ2-3|NA|NA|12|TRBV7-2
CALGSYTDTQYF
TGTGCCCTAGGGAGTTACACAGATACGCAGTATTTT
>TRBJ2-7|few|NA|13|TRBV7-3
CASSPGSVYEQYF
TGTGCCAGCAGCCCCGGGTCCGTCTACGAGCAGTACTTC
>TRBJ2-1|many|NA|13|TRBV2
CASSLRGVNEQFF
TGTGCCAGCAGTCTCAGGGGCGTCAATGAGCAGTTCTTC
>TRBJ2-7|NA|TRBD1|13|TRBV2
CASSAGTGSEQYF
TGTGCCAGCAGCGCCGGGACAGGGTCCGAGCAGTACTTC
>TRBJ2-7|NA|TRBD1|14|TRBV20-1
CSAIYRDRVDEQYF
TGCAGTGCTATATACCGGGACAGGGTCGACGAGCAGTACTTC
>TRBJ1-2|few|TRBD1|16|TRBV4-3
CASSQDPGTGSYGYTF
TGCGCCAGCAGCCAAGACCCCGGGACAGGGTCATATGGCTACACCTTC
>TRBJ1-2|few|TRBD1|16|TRBV6-1
CASSRDRGILGYGYTF
TGTGCCAGCAGCCGGGACAGGGGGATTCTAGGTTATGGCTACACCTTC
>TRBJ1-1|many|NA|13|TRBV6-5
CASSYLFGREAFF
TGTGCCAGCAGTTATTTGTTTGGCAGGGAAGCTTTCTTT
>TRBJ2-5|NA|NA|15|TRBV11-2
CATTREEVNQETQYF
TGTGCCACCACCAGGGAGGAGGTTAACCAAGAGACCCAGTACTTC
>TRBJ2-3|few|TRBD2|13|TRBV4-1
CASSWDYKDTQYF
TGCGCCAGCAGCTGGGACTACAAAGATACGCAGTATTTT
>TRBJ2-7|few|TRBD2|13|TRBV6-1
CASTWTSGSEQYF
TGTGCCAGCACCTGGACTAGCGGGAGCGAGCAGTACTTC